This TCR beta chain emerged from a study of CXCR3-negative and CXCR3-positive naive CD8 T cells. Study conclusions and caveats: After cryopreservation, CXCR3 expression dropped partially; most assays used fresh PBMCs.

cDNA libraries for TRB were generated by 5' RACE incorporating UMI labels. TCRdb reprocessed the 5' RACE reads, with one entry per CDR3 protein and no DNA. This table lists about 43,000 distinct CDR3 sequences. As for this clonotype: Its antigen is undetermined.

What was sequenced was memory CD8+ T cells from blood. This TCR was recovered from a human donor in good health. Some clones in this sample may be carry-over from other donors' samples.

The CDR3 protein is CASSLLGLDSYNEQFF. This sequence joins TRBV4-1 and TRBJ2-1; absent DNA, TCRdb's TRBD1 call cannot be checked. Germline CDR1 and CDR2: MGHRA and YSYEKL. The CDR3 runs 16 residues.